This TCR beta chain stems from a study of blood T cell repertoires in COVID-19. Study information: Sites across the United States, Italy and Spain contributed samples from acute and convalescent COVID-19.

The V and J ends lost 7 bases and 4 bases respectively, with 15 bases between them. This CDR3 has 15 residues. Looked up from germline, CDR1 is SGHRS and CDR2 is YFSETQ. TCRdb's copy holds only in-frame clones and misses some; the assay was immunoSEQ multiplex PCR. The sample consists of approximately 260,000 clones, over 75% of them appearing once. Sequencing was done on a sample of peripheral blood. V usage is TRBV5-1 and J usage is TRBJ2-6, with TRBD1 as a possible D gene (6 bases). This sequence was found in an older woman with acute or convalescent COVID-19. The DNA for the CDR3 is TGCGCCAGCTCTCAGGGGCACACCGGGGCCAACGTCCTGACTTTC. Protein product: CASSQGHTGANVLTF.